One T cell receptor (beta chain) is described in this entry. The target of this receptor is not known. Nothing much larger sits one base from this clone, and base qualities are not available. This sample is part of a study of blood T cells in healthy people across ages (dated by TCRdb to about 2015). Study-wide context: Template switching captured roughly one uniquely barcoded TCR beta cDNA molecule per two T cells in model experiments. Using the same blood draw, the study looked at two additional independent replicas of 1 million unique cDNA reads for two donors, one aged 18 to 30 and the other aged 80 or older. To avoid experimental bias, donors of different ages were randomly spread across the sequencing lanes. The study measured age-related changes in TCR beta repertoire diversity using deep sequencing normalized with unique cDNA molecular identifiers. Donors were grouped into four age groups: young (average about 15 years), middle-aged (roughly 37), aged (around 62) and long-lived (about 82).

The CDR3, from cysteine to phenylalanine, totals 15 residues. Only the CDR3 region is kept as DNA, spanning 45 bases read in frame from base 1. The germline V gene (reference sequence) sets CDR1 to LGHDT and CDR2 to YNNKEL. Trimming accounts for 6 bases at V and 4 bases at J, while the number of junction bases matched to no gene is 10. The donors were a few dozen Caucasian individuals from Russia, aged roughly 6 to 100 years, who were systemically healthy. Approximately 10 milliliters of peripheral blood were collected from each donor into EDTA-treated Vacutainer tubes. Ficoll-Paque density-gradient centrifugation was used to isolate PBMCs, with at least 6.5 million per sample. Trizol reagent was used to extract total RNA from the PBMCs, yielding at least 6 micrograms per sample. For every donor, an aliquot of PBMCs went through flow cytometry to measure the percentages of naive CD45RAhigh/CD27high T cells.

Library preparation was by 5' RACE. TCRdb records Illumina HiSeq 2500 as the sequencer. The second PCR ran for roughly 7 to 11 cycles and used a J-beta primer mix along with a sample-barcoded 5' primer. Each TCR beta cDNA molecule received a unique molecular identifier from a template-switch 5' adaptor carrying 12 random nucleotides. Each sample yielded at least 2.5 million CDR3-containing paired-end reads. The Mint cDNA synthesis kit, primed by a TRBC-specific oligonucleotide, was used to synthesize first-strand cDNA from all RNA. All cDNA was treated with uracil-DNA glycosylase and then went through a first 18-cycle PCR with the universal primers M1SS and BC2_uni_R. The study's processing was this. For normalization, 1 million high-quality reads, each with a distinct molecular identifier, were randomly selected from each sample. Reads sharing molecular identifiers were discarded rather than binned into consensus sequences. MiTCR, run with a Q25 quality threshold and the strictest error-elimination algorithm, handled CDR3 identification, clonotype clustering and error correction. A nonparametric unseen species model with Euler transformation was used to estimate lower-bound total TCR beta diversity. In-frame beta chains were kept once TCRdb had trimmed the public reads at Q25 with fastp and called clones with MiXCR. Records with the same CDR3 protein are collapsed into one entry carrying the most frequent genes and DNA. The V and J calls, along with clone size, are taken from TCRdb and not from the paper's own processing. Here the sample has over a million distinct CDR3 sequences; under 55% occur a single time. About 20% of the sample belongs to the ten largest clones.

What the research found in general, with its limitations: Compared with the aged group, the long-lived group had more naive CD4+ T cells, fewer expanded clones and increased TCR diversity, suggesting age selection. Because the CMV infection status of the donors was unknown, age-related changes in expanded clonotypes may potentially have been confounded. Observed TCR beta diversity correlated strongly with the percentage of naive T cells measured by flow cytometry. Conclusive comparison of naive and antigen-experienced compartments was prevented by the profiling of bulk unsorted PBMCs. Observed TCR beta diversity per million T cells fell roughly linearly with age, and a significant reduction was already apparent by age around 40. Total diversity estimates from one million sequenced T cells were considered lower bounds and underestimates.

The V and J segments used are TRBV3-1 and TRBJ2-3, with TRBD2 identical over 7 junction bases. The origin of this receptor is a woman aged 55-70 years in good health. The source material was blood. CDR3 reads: CASRKSGIQADTQYF. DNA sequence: TGTGCCAGCAGGAAAAGCGGGATCCAAGCAGATACGCAGTATTTT.